These T cell receptor beta chains were read from a single sample in a study of blood T cell repertoires in COVID-19. Repertoires were generated with immunoSEQ multiplex PCR, while TCRdb's copy carries only in-frame clones and drops some. The sample shows roughly 79,000 clones, over 80% of them seen only once. The sequencing input was peripheral blood. The receptors were sampled from a man in his sixties with active or convalescent COVID-19. Both conserved end residues are part of each CDR3. D genes are given only for firm matches. Size values are once, few and many counts, or a class for expanded clones, and some rows have none.

v_call	d_call	clone_size	j_call	cdr3_aa	cdr3_nt
TRBV5-1	TRBD1	.	TRBJ1-2	CASSPGTGRAPNYGYTF	TGCGCCAGCAGCCCCGGGACAGGGAGGGCCCCTAACTATGGCTACACCTTC
TRBV6-2/TRBV6-3	.	once	TRBJ1-1	CASSRTRVADTEAFF	TGTGCCAGCAGTAGAACCCGGGTTGCGGACACTGAAGCTTTCTTT
TRBV7-2	.	.	TRBJ2-3	CASSLAKWGGAPFPDTQYF	TGTGCCAGCAGCTTAGCGAAGTGGGGGGGCGCCCCCTTTCCAGATACGCAGTATTTT
TRBV2	.	.	TRBJ2-7	CASSPGAGATYEQYF	TGTGCCAGCTCGCCCGGGGCGGGGGCAACCTACGAGCAGTACTTC
TRBV3-1/TRBV3-2	.	.	TRBJ1-3	CASSQAGLGNTIYF	TGTGCCAGCAGCCAAGCAGGGCTAGGAAACACCATATATTTT
TRBV6-2/TRBV6-3	.	.	TRBJ2-5	CASSYGGTDRETQYF	TGTGCCAGCAGTTACGGGGGGACAGATAGGGAGACCCAGTACTTC
TRBV24-1	TRBD1	.	TRBJ1-1	CATSEGGDRDTEAFF	TGTGCCACCAGTGAGGGCGGGGACAGGGACACTGAAGCTTTCTTT
TRBV10-1	.	.	TRBJ2-5	CASRETGIQETQYF	TGCGCCAGCAGGGAAACAGGCATCCAAGAGACCCAGTACTTC
TRBV7-2	TRBD2	.	TRBJ2-3	CASRPSGGAVTDTQYF	TGTGCCAGCAGACCTAGCGGGGGGGCCGTCACAGATACGCAGTATTTT
TRBV19	.	.	TRBJ1-5	CASSIGAFGDQPQHF	TGTGCCAGTAGTATTGGGGCCTTCGGAGATCAGCCCCAGCATTTT
TRBV15	.	.	TRBJ1-3	CATSSFTSSGNTIYF	TGTGCCACCAGCAGCTTCACGAGCTCTGGAAACACCATATATTTT
TRBV5-4	TRBD2	few	TRBJ2-1	CASSSGTSRFDEQFF	TGTGCCAGCAGCTCCGGGACTAGCAGGTTCGATGAGCAGTTCTTC
TRBV7-2	TRBD1	.	TRBJ1-1	CASSEGQMGEAFF	TGTGCCAGCAGCGAGGGACAGATGGGGGAAGCTTTCTTT
TRBV29-1	.	.	TRBJ1-1	CSVEGQMNTEAFF	TGCAGCGTTGAAGGCCAGATGAACACTGAAGCTTTCTTT
TRBV15	.	.	TRBJ2-2	CATSRDGRVDTGELFF	TGTGCCACCAGCAGAGATGGCAGGGTGGACACCGGGGAGCTGTTTTTT
TRBV10-3	TRBD2	few	TRBJ2-7	CAISEPGGWEQYF	TGTGCCATCAGTGAGCCGGGGGGTTGGGAGCAGTACTTC
TRBV30	.	.	TRBJ1-2	CAWSGQDYGYTF	TGTGCCTGGAGTGGCCAGGACTATGGCTACACCTTC
TRBV7-2	.	.	TRBJ2-7	CASSPGHSYEQYF	TGTGCCAGCAGCCCGGGACACTCCTACGAGCAGTACTTC
TRBV4-1	.	.	TRBJ2-2	CASSQVGQNTGELFF	TGCGCCAGCAGCCAAGTGGGACAGAACACCGGGGAGCTGTTTTTT
TRBV12-5	.	.	TRBJ2-7	CASVGSYEQYF	TGTGCTAGTGTCGGGTCTTACGAGCAGTACTTC
TRBV10-3	.	.	TRBJ2-3	CATDGQNTDTQYF	TGTGCCACCGATGGACAGAACACAGATACGCAGTATTTT
TRBV28	.	.	TRBJ1-2	CASSFGYGYTF	TGTGCCAGCAGTTTCGGGTATGGCTACACCTTC
TRBV3-1/TRBV3-2	TRBD1	.	TRBJ1-2	CASSQTGVGVYTF	TGTGCCAGCAGCCAGACAGGGGTGGGTGTCTACACCTTC
TRBV5-4	.	.	TRBJ1-4	CASSFDVGEKLFF	TGTGCCAGCAGCTTTGATGTCGGGGAAAAACTGTTTTTT
TRBV11-3	.	.	TRBJ1-1	CASSFVQGIMNTEAFF	TGTGCCAGCAGCTTTGTGCAGGGGATCATGAACACTGAAGCTTTCTTT
TRBV7-2	.	.	TRBJ2-1	CASSSALGASLF	TGTGCCAGCAGCTCAGCCTTGGGGGCCTCCCTCTTC
TRBV25-1	.	.	TRBJ2-5	CASSEEGEGETQYF	TGTGCCAGCAGTGAAGAGGGGGAGGGGGAGACCCAGTACTTC
TRBV18	.	.	TRBJ1-5	CASSPAQGSSNQPQHF	TGTGCCAGCTCACCTGCGCAGGGGAGTAGCAATCAGCCCCAGCATTTT
TRBV3-1/TRBV3-2	TRBD1	once	TRBJ1-6	CASSQAGQGRVSPLHF	TGTGCCAGCAGCCAAGCCGGACAGGGCAGAGTTTCACCCCTCCACTTT
TRBV5-4	TRBD1	.	TRBJ1-2	CASNPGTGQRFYGYTF	TGTGCCAGCAATCCGGGGACAGGGCAACGGTTCTATGGCTACACCTTC
TRBV5-4	TRBD1	.	TRBJ2-7	CASSRGQGVYEQYF	TGTGCCAGCAGCCGCGGGCAGGGGGTATACGAGCAGTACTTC
TRBV6-2/TRBV6-3	.	few	TRBJ1-5	CASSYSRGTRQPQHF	TGTGCCAGCAGTTACAGTAGGGGGACCCGTCAGCCCCAGCATTTT
TRBV7-2	.	.	TRBJ2-2	CASSLVQGNTGELFF	TGTGCCAGCAGCTTAGTACAGGGGAACACCGGGGAGCTGTTTTTT
TRBV11-2	.	.	TRBJ1-2	CASSLSFRGNPPYGYTF	TGTGCCAGCAGCTTATCATTCAGAGGAAACCCCCCCTATGGCTACACCTTC
TRBV19	TRBD1	.	TRBJ2-7	CASSPGQGALNEQYF	TGTGCCAGTAGTCCGGGACAGGGGGCTTTGAACGAGCAGTACTTC
TRBV11-3	.	.	TRBJ2-3	CASSLDAAGGDTQYF	TGTGCCAGCAGCTTAGATGCGGCAGGCGGGGATACGCAGTATTTT
TRBV9	.	.	TRBJ2-2	CASSDRDTYTGELFF	TGTGCCAGCAGCGATAGGGACACTTACACCGGGGAGCTGTTTTTT